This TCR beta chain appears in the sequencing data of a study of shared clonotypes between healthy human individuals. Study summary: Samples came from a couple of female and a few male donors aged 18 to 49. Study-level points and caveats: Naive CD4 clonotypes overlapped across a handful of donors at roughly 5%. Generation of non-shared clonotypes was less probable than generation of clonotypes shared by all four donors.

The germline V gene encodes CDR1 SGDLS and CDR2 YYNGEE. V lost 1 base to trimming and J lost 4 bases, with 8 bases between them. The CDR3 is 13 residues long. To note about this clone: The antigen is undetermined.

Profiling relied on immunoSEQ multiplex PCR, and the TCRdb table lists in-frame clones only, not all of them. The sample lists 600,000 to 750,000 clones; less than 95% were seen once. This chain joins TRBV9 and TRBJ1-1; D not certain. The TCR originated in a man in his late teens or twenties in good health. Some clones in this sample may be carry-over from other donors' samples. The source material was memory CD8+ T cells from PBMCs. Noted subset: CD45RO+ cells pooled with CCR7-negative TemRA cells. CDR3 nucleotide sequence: TGTGCCAGCAGCGTATCCTGGGGCACTGAAGCTTTCTTT. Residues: CASSVSWGTEAFF.